This TCR beta chain was profiled in a study of blood T cell repertoires in COVID-19. In germline, CDR1 is MGHRA, CDR2 YSYEKL. V dropped 0 bases and J dropped 4 bases, with 12 bases sitting between them. The CDR3 contains 15 residues. In the original processing: Reference gene primer amplification yielded estimated nucleated cell counts. Repertoires were generated with immunoSEQ multiplex PCR, while TCRdb's copy carries only in-frame clones and drops some. V, J and clone size derive from that table, while D and trimming were established from the DNA sequence. The sample consists of just over 95,000 clones, roughly nine tenths of them appearing once.

Sequencing was carried out using peripheral blood. The TCR sequence derives from a man aged 60-69 years with acute or convalescent COVID-19. The chain is built from TRBV4-1 and TRBJ1-2; D is uncertain. The CDR3 reads CASSQERGISYGYTF. CDR3 coding DNA: TGCGCCAGCAGCCAAGAAAGAGGTATCAGCTATGGCTACACCTTC.